These 22 T cell receptor beta chains share one sample of origin, sequenced in a study of T cells in Graves' hyperthyroidism and ophthalmopathy. Authors of the study amplified TCR beta CDR3 regions from RNA transcripts. Using the HTBI primer set, a first-round RT-PCR was run on the TCR CDR3. TCRdb re-derived calls from the multiplex PCR reads in MiXCR, one entry per CDR3 protein. Counted here are some 460,000 distinct CDR3 sequences, about 15% occurring once; the ten biggest clones make up less than 15%. Sequenced sample: blood. These receptors originate from a young woman with Graves' hyperthyroidism.

At least ten counts were recorded for this clonotype. The genes are TRBV27 and TRBJ2-1; tentative D call: TRBD1 (6 bases). Trimming cost V 4 bases and J 0 bases, with 13 bases left between them. Germline CDR1 MNHEY, CDR2 SMNVEV (reference sequence). The CDR3 loop spans 16 amino acids. CDR3 region: CASSSRGRGSYNEQFF. CDR3 coding DNA: TGTGCCAGCAGTTCCAGGGGAAGGGGCTCCTACAATGAGCAGTTCTTC.

This rearrangement joins TRBV20-1 to TRBJ2-1; a possible D gene is TRBD2 (5 bases). Looked up from germline, CDR1 is DFQATT and CDR2 is SNEGSKA (reference sequence). The CDR3 has 13 residues. V shed 1 base and J shed 4 bases, with 8 bases lying between them. This chain's CDR3 is CSARVDSYNEQFF. The CDR3 coding sequence is TGCAGTGCTAGAGTGGACTCTTACAATGAGCAGTTCTTC.

This clonotype was seen a handful of times. The gene calls are TRBV6-1 and TRBJ2-1, with D tentatively TRBD2 (7 bases). Trimming stripped 7 bases from V and 5 bases from J, with 15 bases between. The CDR3 length is 14 residues. CDR1 and CDR2 from the germline V gene are MNHNS and SASEGT. The CDR3 spells CASNKGGPDNEQFF. The CDR3 region has the DNA TGTGCCAGCAATAAGGGGGGGCCGGACAATGAGCAGTTCTTC.

This clonotype came up many times. The V call is TRBV5-1, the J call TRBJ1-6; D may be TRBD1 (6 bases). CDR3 length equals 14 residues. The V gene lost 4 bases and the J gene lost 10 bases, with 15 bases spanning the gap. The V gene's germline CDR1 is SGHRS and CDR2 YFSETQ. The CDR3 here is CASSPAGGQSPLHF. DNA of the CDR3: TGCGCCAGCAGCCCCGCGGGGGGGCAGTCACCCCTCCACTTT.

This chain connects TRBV20-1 to TRBJ2-3, with TRBD2 matching 10 bases. V dropped 0 bases and J dropped 1; count of bases not matched to a gene: 10. This CDR3 region has 18 residues. In germline, CDR1 is DFQATT, CDR2 SNEGSKA (reference sequence). CDR3 in DNA: TGCAGTGCTAGAGAGGCTTTGTTCAGCGGGGGGGGCACAGATACGCAGTATTTT. Its translation is CSAREALFSGGGTDTQYF.

This clonotype was counted ten times or more. This rearrangement joins TRBV6-5 to TRBJ1-5, with D tentatively TRBD1 (5 bases). The ends were cut back, 0 bases at V and 9 bases at J, with 9 bases in the middle. The germline V gene has CDR1 MNHEY and CDR2 SVGAGI. This CDR3 contains 13 residues. The CDR3 is CASSYSGELPQHF. The CDR3 DNA reads TGTGCCAGCAGTTACTCAGGGGAACTGCCCCAGCATTTT.

The chain uses TRBV5-1 and TRBJ2-3; a possible D gene is TRBD2 (5 bases). CDR1 and CDR2 (germline): SGHRS, YFSETQ. This CDR3 spans 14 amino acids. Trimming took off 6 bases at V and 5 bases at J, with 16 bases between the two ends. CDR3 amino acids: CASNGGLRQDTQYF. The CDR3 DNA reads TGCGCCAGCAATGGAGGCCTGCGCCAAGATACGCAGTATTTT.

This clonotype has only a few counts. The V call is TRBV7-8, the J call TRBJ1-1; a possible D gene is TRBD1 (6 bases). V lost 5 bases and J 0 bases, leaving 13 bases between the germline ends. This CDR3 region has 15 residues. The germline CDR1 and CDR2 sequences are SGHVS and FQNEAQ. The CDR3 DNA reads as TGTGCCAGCAGCCCATACAGGGTAATGAACACTGAAGCTTTCTTT. It is translated as CASSPYRVMNTEAFF.

This clonotype was counted at least ten times. The genes are TRBV11-3 and TRBJ2-3; D perhaps matches TRBD2 (5 bases). V shed 5 bases and J shed 4 bases, with 10 bases lying between them. Germline-derived CDR1 and CDR2 are SGHNT and YENEEA. This CDR3 comprises 13 residues. The CDR3 DNA sequence: TGTGCCAGCAGCCCACTAGGGTCAGATACGCAGTATTTT. Amino acids: CASSPLGSDTQYF.

This clonotype was detected a few times. The chain uses TRBV7-2 and TRBJ1-1; D is undetermined. V was shortened by 5 bases and J by 0 bases, with 25 bases between the two germline ends. The CDR3 loop spans 19 amino acids. Germline assignment: CDR1 SGHTA and CDR2 FQGNSA. The CDR3 bases are TGTGCCAGCAGCCTACCGGTTACAGCGACGCCTGCTATGAACACTGAAGCTTTCTTT. This encodes CASSLPVTATPAMNTEAFF.

V usage is TRBV12-3 or TRBV12-4 and J usage is TRBJ2-7; no clear D. The CDR3 contains 15 residues. Trimming took 6 bases from V and 2 from J, leaving 17 bases between them. CDR3 amino acids: CASRLGSRPTYEQYF. CDR3 sequence (DNA): TGTGCCAGCAGGTTGGGGTCCAGACCGACCTACGAGCAGTACTTC.

This clonotype was detected only a few times. The chain has TRBV7-3 and TRBJ2-7; the match to TRBD2 covers 9 bases. Germline values: CDR1 SGHTA, CDR2 FQGTGA. V was clipped by 6 bases and J by 0 bases; unmatched bases: 6. The length of the CDR3 is 15 residues. CDR3 DNA: TGTGCCAGCAGTTTTAGCGGGGGCAGCTCCTACGAGCAGTACTTC. The encoded protein is CASSFSGGSSYEQYF.

Ten or more counts support this clonotype. V and J are TRBV20-1 and TRBJ1-1; D might be TRBD1 (5 bases). V was shortened by 1 base and J by 1 base, with 10 bases between the two germline ends. This CDR3 contains 14 residues. CDR1 is DFQATT, CDR2 SNEGSKA, per germline (reference sequence). DNA of the CDR3: TGCAGTGCTAGAGGGGGCAGACCGAACACTGAAGCTTTCTTT. Amino acid sequence: CSARGGRPNTEAFF.

This clonotype was recorded at least ten times. The chain joins TRBV5-6 to TRBJ2-3; no firm D call. V was shortened by 1 base and J by 2 bases, with 11 bases between the two germline ends. This CDR3 has 15 amino acids. Germline V CDR1 and CDR2: SGHDT, YYEEEE. CDR3 loop: CASSLPGRNTDTQYF. CDR3 bases: TGTGCCAGCAGCTTGCCCGGCAGGAACACAGATACGCAGTATTTT. Filled out from reference TRBV5-6 and TRBJ2-3, the complete variable domain reads DAGVTQSPTHLIKTRGQQVTLRCSPKSGHDTVSWYQQALGQGPQFIFQYYEEEERQRGNFPDRFSGHQFPNYSSELNVNALLLGDSALYLCASSLPGRNTDTQYFGPGTRLTVL.

The chain employs TRBV5-1 and TRBJ1-2; D perhaps matches TRBD1 (6 bases). Per the germline V gene, CDR1 is SGHRS and CDR2 is YFSETQ. The ends were cut back, 4 bases at V and 2 bases at J, with 21 bases in the middle. The CDR3 runs to 17 residues. CDR3 coding DNA: TGCGCCAGCAGCCTACCTCAGGGACAAGGCCTAAACTATGGCTACACCTTC. Translated: CASSLPQGQGLNYGYTF.

There are a few counts of this clonotype. The CDR3: CASSSRTGGRTDEQYF. In DNA form, the CDR3 reads TGTGCCAGCAGCTCCCGGACAGGGGGCCGAACGGACGAGCAGTACTTC. The chain links TRBV2 to TRBJ2-7; 11 positions agree with TRBD1. The V segment lost 6 bases and the J segment 5 bases; nucleotides outside the gene matches: 12. The length of the CDR3 is 16 residues. Germline lookup yields CDR1 SNHLY and CDR2 FYNNEI.

This clonotype was seen many times. The genes are TRBV20-1 and TRBJ2-3; 10 nucleotides line up with TRBD1. Germline loops: CDR1 DFQATT, CDR2 SNEGSKA (reference sequence). The CDR3 runs 17 residues. V shed 3 bases and J 3 bases; nucleotides not matched to a gene: 12. The CDR3 protein is CSARGIGTGEGTDTQYF. The CDR3 nucleotides are TGCAGTGCTAGGGGAATTGGGACAGGGGAAGGAACAGATACGCAGTATTTT.

This clonotype was seen ten or more times. The chain employs TRBV11-2 and TRBJ2-2, with D unclear. The CDR3 runs to 18 residues. The V and J ends lost 6 bases and 0 bases respectively, with 20 bases between them. Germline lookup yields CDR1 SGHAT and CDR2 FQNNGV. The CDR3 protein is CASRSPKRDQSNTGELFF. In DNA, the CDR3 is TGTGCCAGCAGATCCCCCAAGCGAGACCAATCGAACACCGGGGAGCTGTTTTTT.

CDR3 loop: CSARDVVDRAAGNTIYF. CDR3 in DNA: TGCAGTGCTAGAGATGTTGTGGACAGGGCCGCTGGAAACACCATATATTTT. The rearrangement uses TRBV20-1 and TRBJ1-3; 8 positions match TRBD1. Germline V lookup: CDR1 DFQATT, CDR2 SNEGSKA (reference sequence). The CDR3 extends over 17 amino acids. V shed 0 bases and J 2 bases; nucleotides not matched to a gene: 9.

In this sample, this clonotype turned up many times. V and J are TRBV4-3 and TRBJ1-6, with 10 bases that match TRBD1. The CDR3 length is 17 residues. The germline V gene encodes CDR1 LGHNA and CDR2 YSLEER. Losses at the gene ends were 1 base for V and 8 bases for J; bases not matched to a gene: 8. As DNA, the CDR3 is TGCGCCAGCAGCCAAGTAGTTGTGGGGACAGGGGATTCACCCCTCCACTTT. Protein: CASSQVVVGTGDSPLHF.

This clonotype was seen many times. The V gene is TRBV10-3, the J gene TRBJ2-5, with TRBD2 as a possible D gene (6 bases). Germline V gene data show CDR1 as ENHRY and CDR2 as SYGVKD. The length of the CDR3 is 14 residues. Trimming cost V 6 bases and J 1 base, with 12 bases left between them. This CDR3 reads CAIRGRESQETQYF. DNA of the CDR3: TGTGCCATCAGGGGCCGGGAGAGCCAAGAGACCCAGTACTTC.

This clonotype was seen many times. The chain couples TRBV7-9 to TRBJ2-7; possible D gene TRBD1, 5 bases. This CDR3 is built from 15 residues. Germline CDR1 SEHNR, CDR2 FQNEAQ (reference sequence). Trimming shortened V by 5 bases and J by 2 bases, and 16 bases separated the two germline ends. The CDR3 DNA is TGTGCCAGCAGCCCATCTGACAGTGTGGCCTACGAGCAGTACTTC. It encodes CASSPSDSVAYEQYF.